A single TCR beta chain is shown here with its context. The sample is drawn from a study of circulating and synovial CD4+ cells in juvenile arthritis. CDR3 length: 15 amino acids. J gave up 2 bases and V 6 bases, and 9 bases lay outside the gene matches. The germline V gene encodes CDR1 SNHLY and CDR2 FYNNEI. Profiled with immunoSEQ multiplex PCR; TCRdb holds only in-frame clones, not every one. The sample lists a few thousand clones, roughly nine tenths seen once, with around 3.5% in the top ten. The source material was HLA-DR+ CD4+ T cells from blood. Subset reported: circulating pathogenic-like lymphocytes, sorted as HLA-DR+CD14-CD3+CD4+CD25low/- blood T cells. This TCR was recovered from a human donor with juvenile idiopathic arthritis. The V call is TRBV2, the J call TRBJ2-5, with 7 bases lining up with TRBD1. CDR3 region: CASRTGTEPQETQYF. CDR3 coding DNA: TGTGCCAGCAGAACCGGGACAGAGCCACAAGAGACCCAGTACTTC.